This T cell receptor beta chain was identified in a study of blood T cell repertoires in COVID-19. Study at large: The study drew acute and convalescent COVID-19 samples from the United States, Italy and Spain. Sample material is recorded as cDNA or gDNA derived from T cells, B-cell-depleted T cells, or PBMCs.

How the authors handled the data: Quantification of nucleated cells was approximated via reference gene primer amplification. Some clones are missing from TCRdb's copy, which holds only in-frame ones; the method was immunoSEQ multiplex PCR. V and J calls and clone size follow that table, whereas D and trimming were derived from the DNA. The sample yields approximately 290,000 clones, roughly 90% seen once. CDR1 and CDR2 (germline): SGHKS, YYEKEE (reference sequence). J gave up 2 bases and V 0 bases, and 2 bases lay outside the gene matches. The CDR3 totals 14 residues. Source material: peripheral blood. The receptor was isolated from a woman in her thirties with COVID-19, enrolled during active disease. The V call is TRBV5-5, the J call TRBJ2-7; 7 nucleotides align to TRBD1. DNA of the CDR3: TGTGCCAGCAGCTTGGGGACAGGAGCCTACGAGCAGTACTTC. This gives the protein CASSLGTGAYEQYF.